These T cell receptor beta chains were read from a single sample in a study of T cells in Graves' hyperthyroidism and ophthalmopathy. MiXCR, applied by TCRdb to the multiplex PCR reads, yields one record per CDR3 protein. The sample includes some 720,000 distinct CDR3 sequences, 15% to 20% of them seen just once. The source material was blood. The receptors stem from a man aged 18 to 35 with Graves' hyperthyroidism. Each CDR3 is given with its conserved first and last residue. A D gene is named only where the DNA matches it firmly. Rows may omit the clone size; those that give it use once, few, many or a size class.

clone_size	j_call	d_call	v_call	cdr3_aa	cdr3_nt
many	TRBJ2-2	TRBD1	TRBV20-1	CSASVIGTGNTGELFF	TGCAGTGCTAGTGTGATTGGGACAGGGAACACCGGGGAGCTGTTTTTT
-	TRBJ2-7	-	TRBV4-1	CASSLTGATSYEQYF	TGCGCCAGCAGCCTTACAGGAGCTACAAGCTACGAGCAGTACTTC
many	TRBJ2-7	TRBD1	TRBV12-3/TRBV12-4	CASSLDRVDEQYF	TGTGCCAGCAGCTTGGACAGGGTAGACGAGCAGTACTTC
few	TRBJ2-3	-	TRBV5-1	CASTPVRGLGTDTQYF	TGCGCCAGCACCCCCGTGCGGGGGCTGGGAACAGATACGCAGTATTTT
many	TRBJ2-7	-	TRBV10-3	CATTPVPGEQYF	TGTGCCACCACACCAGTTCCTGGGGAGCAGTACTTC
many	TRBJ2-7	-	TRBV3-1	CASSPWLAGREQYF	TGTGCCAGCAGCCCCTGGCTAGCTGGGAGAGAGCAGTACTTC
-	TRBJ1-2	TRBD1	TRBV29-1	CSVAQGAPNYGYTF	TGCAGCGTTGCACAGGGGGCACCGAACTATGGCTACACCTTC
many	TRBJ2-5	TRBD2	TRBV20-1	CSARYSGAGDQYF	TGCAGTGCTCGGTACTCCGGGGCGGGGGACCAGTACTTC
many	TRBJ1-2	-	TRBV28	CASSSTAYGYTF	TGTGCCAGCAGCTCGACAGCCTATGGCTACACCTTC
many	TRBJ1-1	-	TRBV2	CASISLGGMGTTRNTEAFF	TGTGCCAGCATTTCCCTGGGCGGCATGGGTACTACAAGGAACACTGAAGCTTTCTTT
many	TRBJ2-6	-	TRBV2	CASGRGPPGSGANVLTF	TGTGCCAGCGGTCGGGGACCGCCGGGCTCTGGGGCCAACGTCCTGACTTTC
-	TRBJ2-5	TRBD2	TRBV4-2	CASSTLSGSRGGDQYF	TGTGCCAGCAGCACCCTTAGCGGGAGCCGGGGGGGTGACCAGTACTTC
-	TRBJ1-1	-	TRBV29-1	CSVDGEAFF	TGCAGCGTTGACGGGGAAGCTTTCTTT
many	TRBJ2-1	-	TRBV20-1	CSARVAEGGSYNEQFF	TGCAGTGCTAGGGTAGCGGAGGGTGGCTCCTACAATGAGCAGTTCTTC
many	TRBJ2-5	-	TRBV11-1	CASSFPAGYATQYF	TGTGCCAGCAGCTTCCCTGCGGGATATGCGACCCAGTACTTC
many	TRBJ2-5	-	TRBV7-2	CASSPREKVETQYF	TGTGCCAGCAGCCCCCGGGAGAAGGTGGAGACCCAGTACTTC